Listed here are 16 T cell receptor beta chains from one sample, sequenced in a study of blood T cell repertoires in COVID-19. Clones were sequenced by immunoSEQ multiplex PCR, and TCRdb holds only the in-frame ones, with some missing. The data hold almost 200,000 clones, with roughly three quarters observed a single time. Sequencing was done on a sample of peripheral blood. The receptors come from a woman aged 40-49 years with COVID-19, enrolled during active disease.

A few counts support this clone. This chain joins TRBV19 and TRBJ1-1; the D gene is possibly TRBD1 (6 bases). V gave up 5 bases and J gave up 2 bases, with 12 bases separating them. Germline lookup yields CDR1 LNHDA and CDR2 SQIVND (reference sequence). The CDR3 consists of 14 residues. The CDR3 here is CASSLGQTNTEAFF. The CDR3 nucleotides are TGTGCCAGTAGTCTAGGACAGACCAACACTGAAGCTTTCTTT.

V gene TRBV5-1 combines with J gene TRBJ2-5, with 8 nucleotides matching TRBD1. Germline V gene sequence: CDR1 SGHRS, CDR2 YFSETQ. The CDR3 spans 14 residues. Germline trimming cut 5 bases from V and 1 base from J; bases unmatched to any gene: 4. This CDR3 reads CASRPGQAQETQYF. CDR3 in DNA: TGCGCCAGCAGACCGGGACAGGCCCAAGAGACCCAGTACTTC.

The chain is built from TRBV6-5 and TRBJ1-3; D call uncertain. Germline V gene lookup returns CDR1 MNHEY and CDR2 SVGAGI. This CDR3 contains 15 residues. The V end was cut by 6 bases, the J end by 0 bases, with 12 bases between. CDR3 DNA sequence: TGTGCCAGCAGATCGTACGGAGTCTCTGGAAACACCATATATTTT. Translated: CASRSYGVSGNTIYF.

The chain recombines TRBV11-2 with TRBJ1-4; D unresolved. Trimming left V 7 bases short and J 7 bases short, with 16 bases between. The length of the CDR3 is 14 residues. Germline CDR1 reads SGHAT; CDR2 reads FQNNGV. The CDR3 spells CASTSPFEAEKLFF. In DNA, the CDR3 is TGTGCCAGCACCTCCCCGTTCGAAGCTGAAAAACTGTTTTTT.

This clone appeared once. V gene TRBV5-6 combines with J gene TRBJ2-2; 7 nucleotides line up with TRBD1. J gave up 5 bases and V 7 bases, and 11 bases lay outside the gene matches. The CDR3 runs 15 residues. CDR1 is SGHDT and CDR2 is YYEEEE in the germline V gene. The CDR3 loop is CASSKEQGRTGELFF. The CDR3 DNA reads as TGTGCCAGCTCAAAAGAACAGGGGCGGACCGGGGAGCTGTTTTTT.

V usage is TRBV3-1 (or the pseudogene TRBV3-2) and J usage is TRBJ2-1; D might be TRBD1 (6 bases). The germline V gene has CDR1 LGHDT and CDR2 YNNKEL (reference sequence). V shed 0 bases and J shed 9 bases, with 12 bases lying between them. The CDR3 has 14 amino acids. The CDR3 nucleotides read TGTGCCAGCAGCCAAGATCCCAGGGGTCGTGAGCAGTTCTTC. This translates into CASSQDPRGREQFF.

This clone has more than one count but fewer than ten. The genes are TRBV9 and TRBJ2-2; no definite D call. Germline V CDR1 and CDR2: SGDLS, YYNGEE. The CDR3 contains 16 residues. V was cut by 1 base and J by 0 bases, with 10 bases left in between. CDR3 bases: TGTGCCAGCAGCGTACCGCGACATACGAACACCGGGGAGCTGTTTTTT. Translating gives CASSVPRHTNTGELFF.

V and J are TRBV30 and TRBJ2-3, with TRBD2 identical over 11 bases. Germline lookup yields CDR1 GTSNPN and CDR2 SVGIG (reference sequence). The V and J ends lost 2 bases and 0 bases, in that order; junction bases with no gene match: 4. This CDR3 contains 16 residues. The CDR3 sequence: CAWSMGTSGSTDTQYF. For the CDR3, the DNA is TGTGCCTGGAGTATGGGGACTAGCGGTAGCACAGATACGCAGTATTTT.

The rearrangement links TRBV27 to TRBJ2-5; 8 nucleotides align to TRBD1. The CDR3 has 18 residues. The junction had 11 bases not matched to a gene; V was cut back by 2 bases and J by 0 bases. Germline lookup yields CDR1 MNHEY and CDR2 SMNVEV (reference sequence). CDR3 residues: CASSLGRRTGTYQETQYF. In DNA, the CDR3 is TGTGCCAGCAGTTTAGGGCGGCGGACAGGGACGTACCAAGAGACCCAGTACTTC.

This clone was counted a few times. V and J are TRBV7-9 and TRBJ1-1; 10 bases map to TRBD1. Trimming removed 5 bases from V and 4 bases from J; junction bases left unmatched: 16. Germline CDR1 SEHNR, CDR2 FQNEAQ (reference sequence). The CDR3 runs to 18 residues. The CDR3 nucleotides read TGTGCCAGCAGCCCGCTAGGACAGGGGGGCGACATCGGCACTGAAGCTTTCTTT. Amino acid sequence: CASSPLGQGGDIGTEAFF. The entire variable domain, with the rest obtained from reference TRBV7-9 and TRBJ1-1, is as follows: DTGVSQNPRHKITKRGQNVTFRCDPISEHNRLYWYRQTLGQGPEFLTYFQNEAQLEKSRLLSDRFSAERPKGSFSTLEIQRTEQGDSAMYLCASSPLGQGGDIGTEAFFGQGTRLTVV.

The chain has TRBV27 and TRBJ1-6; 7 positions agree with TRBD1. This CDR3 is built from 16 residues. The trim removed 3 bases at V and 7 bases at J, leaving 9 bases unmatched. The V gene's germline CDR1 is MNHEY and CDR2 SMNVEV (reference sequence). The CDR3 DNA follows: TGTGCCAGCAGTTTGGAAGGGACAGTGGGAAATTCACCCCTCCACTTT. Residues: CASSLEGTVGNSPLHF.

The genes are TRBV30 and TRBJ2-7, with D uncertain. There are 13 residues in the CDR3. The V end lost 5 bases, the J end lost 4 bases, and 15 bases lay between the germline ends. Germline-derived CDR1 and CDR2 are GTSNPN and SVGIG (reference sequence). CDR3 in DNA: TGTGCCTGGGACCGGGTCCTATCGTACGAGCAGTACTTC. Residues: CAWDRVLSYEQYF.

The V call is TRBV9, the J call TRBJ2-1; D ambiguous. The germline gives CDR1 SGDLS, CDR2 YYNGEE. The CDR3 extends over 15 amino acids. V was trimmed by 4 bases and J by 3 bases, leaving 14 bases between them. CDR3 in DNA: TGTGCCAGCAGCCTCGGCCGGGTGAGCTACAATGAGCAGTTCTTC. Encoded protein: CASSLGRVSYNEQFF. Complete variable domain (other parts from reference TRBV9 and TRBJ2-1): DSGVTQTPKHLITATGQRVTLRCSPRSGDLSVYWYQQSLDQGLQFLIQYYNGEERAKGNILERFSAQQFPDLHSELNLSSLELGDSALYFCASSLGRVSYNEQFFGPGTRLTVL.

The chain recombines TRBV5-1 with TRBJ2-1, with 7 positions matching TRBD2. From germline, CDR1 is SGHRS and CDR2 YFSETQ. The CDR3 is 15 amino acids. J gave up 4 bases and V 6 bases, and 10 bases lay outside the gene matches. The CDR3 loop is CASTETSLGYNEQFF. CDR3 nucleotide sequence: TGCGCCAGCACTGAGACTAGCCTGGGATACAATGAGCAGTTCTTC.

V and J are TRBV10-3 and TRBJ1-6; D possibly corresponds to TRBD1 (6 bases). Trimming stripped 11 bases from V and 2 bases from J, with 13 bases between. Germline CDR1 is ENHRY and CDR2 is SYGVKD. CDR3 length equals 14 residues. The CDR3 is CASRDNPYNSPLHF. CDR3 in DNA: TGTGCCTCGAGGGACAATCCCTATAATTCACCCCTCCACTTT.

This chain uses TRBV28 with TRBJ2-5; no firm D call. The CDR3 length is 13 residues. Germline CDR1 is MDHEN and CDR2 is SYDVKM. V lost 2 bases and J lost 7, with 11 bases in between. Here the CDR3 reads CASSLVRTGTQYF. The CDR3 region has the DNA TGTGCCAGCAGTTTAGTGAGAACCGGGACCCAGTACTTC.